Each of the 28 T cell receptor beta chains below was sequenced from the same sample in a study of shared clonotypes between healthy human individuals. Data came from immunoSEQ multiplex PCR; TCRdb stores just in-frame clones and leaves some out. The sample shows around 1.5 million clones, approximately 98% of them seen only once. Sequenced material: naive CD4+ T cells sorted from blood. Subset here: CD45RA+ positively selected. These receptors originate from a man between 25 and 39 years old in good health.

The rearrangement uses TRBV7-6 and TRBJ2-2, with D maybe TRBD2 (6 bases). The germline V and J ends were trimmed by 8 bases and 5 bases, with 15 bases remaining between them. Looked up from germline, CDR1 is SGHVS and CDR2 is FNYEAQ. The CDR3 spans 14 residues. CDR3 nucleotides: TGTGCCAGCGGCGCGGGATTAAGAACCGGGGAGCTGTTTTTT. Translation: CASGAGLRTGELFF.

The rearrangement uses TRBV20-1 and TRBJ2-5, with unresolved D. Trimming cost V 8 bases and J 5 bases, with 12 bases left between them. In germline, CDR1 is DFQATT, CDR2 SNEGSKA (reference sequence). This CDR3 has 11 amino acids. CDR3 in DNA: TGCAGTTCCCTATTCCGGGAGACCCAGTACTTC. It is translated as CSSLFRETQYF.

The chain recombines TRBV27 with TRBJ2-2, with no clear D. Trimming stripped 2 bases from V and 6 bases from J, with 7 bases between. This CDR3 is 13 amino acids long. Germline lookup yields CDR1 MNHEY and CDR2 SMNVEV (reference sequence). CDR3 DNA sequence: TGTGCCAGCAGTTTACGGCCTGCCGGGGAGCTGTTTTTT. It yields the protein CASSLRPAGELFF.

The V call is TRBV28, the J call TRBJ2-5; TRBD2 matches at 7 bases. The junction had 3 bases not matched to a gene; V was cut back by 2 bases and J by 0 bases. The germline V gene has CDR1 MDHEN and CDR2 SYDVKM. The CDR3 covers 15 residues. The chain's CDR3 is CASSLLAAYQETQYF. The CDR3 nucleotides read TGTGCCAGCAGTTTACTAGCGGCGTACCAAGAGACCCAGTACTTC.

The chain carries TRBV7-2 and TRBJ2-5, with D perhaps matching TRBD1 (6 bases). V was shortened by 5 bases and J by 1 base, with 11 bases between the two germline ends. Looked up from germline, CDR1 is SGHTA and CDR2 is FQGNSA. The CDR3 is 14 amino acids. The CDR3 loop reads CASSPRQAQETQYF. CDR3 DNA: TGTGCCAGCAGCCCCCGACAGGCCCAAGAGACCCAGTACTTC.

The J gene is TRBJ2-3, the V gene TRBV7-9; TRBD2 agrees at 7 bases. The V gene's germline CDR1 is SEHNR and CDR2 FQNEAQ (reference sequence). The junction had 7 bases not matched to a gene; V was cut back by 7 bases and J by 3 bases. The CDR3 contains 14 residues. CDR3 in amino acids: CASTDISGTDTQYF. Written as DNA, the CDR3 is TGTGCCAGCACAGACATTAGCGGGACAGATACGCAGTATTTT.

The V gene is TRBV5-1, the J gene TRBJ2-1, with 7 bases lining up with TRBD2. Trimming removed 4 bases from V and 5 bases from J; junction bases left unmatched: 3. The CDR3 runs 13 residues. Germline assignment: CDR1 SGHRS and CDR2 YFSETQ. In nucleotides, the CDR3 is TGCGCCAGCAGCCTAGCGGTCAACAATGAGCAGTTCTTC. Its protein is CASSLAVNNEQFF.

This chain connects TRBV19 to TRBJ2-3; TRBD1 agrees at 9 bases. Germline CDR1 reads LNHDA; CDR2 reads SQIVND (reference sequence). Trimming cost V 6 bases and J 4 bases; bases outside gene matches: 11. There are 16 residues in the CDR3. The CDR3 region is CASRRMLGQGADTQYF. CDR3 nucleotides: TGTGCCAGTAGAAGGATGCTGGGACAGGGCGCAGATACGCAGTATTTT.

The rearrangement joins TRBV30 to TRBJ2-2, with unresolved D. V was trimmed by 3 bases and J by 5 bases, leaving 13 bases between them. Germline V gene sequence: CDR1 GTSNPN, CDR2 SVGIG (reference sequence). CDR3 size: 14 residues. In DNA form, the CDR3 reads TGTGCCTGGAGGGCCCTCCCGAGGACCGGGGAGCTGTTTTTT. Its protein product is CAWRALPRTGELFF.

This chain links TRBV9 with TRBJ1-4; TRBD1 is a possible D gene (6 bases). With 0 bases removed from V and 9 bases from J, the gap between germline ends came to 18 bases. Germline CDR1 SGDLS, CDR2 YYNGEE. The CDR3 is 16 amino acids. This chain's CDR3 is CASSVAPTGSDKKLFF. CDR3 nucleotides: TGTGCCAGCAGCGTAGCCCCGACAGGAAGTGATAAAAAACTGTTTTTT.

The chain has TRBV12-5 and TRBJ2-3; 12 positions agree with TRBD2. The CDR3 has 20 residues. The ends lost 7 bases at V and 2 bases at J; junction bases unmatched: 19. Germline V CDR1 and CDR2: LGHNT, FRNRAP. CDR3: CASAQALTSGGYSTTDTQYF. The CDR3 DNA sequence: TGTGCTAGTGCCCAGGCTCTGACTAGCGGGGGATACTCTACCACAGATACGCAGTATTTT.

The gene calls are TRBV15 and TRBJ2-2; D uncertain. This CDR3 has 18 amino acids. The germline gives CDR1 LNHNV, CDR2 YYDKDF (reference sequence). V lost 0 bases, J lost 3 bases, and 17 bases lay in between. The CDR3 here is CATSRDAVSVLYTGELFF. In DNA, the CDR3 is TGTGCCACCAGCAGAGATGCTGTGTCAGTTCTCTACACCGGGGAGCTGTTTTTT.

The chain has TRBV18 and TRBJ2-3, with 7 bases matching TRBD2. Germline V gives CDR1 KGHSH, CDR2 LQKENI. With 5 bases clipped from V and 6 bases from J, the junction kept 17 bases outside the gene matches. The CDR3 runs 17 residues. The CDR3 loop reads CASSDGIGGSSRDTQYF. CDR3 DNA sequence: TGTGCCAGCTCAGACGGAATTGGCGGGAGTTCGCGGGATACGCAGTATTTT.

The V call is TRBV27, the J call TRBJ2-7; 8 nucleotides line up with TRBD1. CDR1 is MNHEY, CDR2 SMNVEV, per germline (reference sequence). Trimming cost V 7 bases and J 3 bases; bases outside gene matches: 5. This CDR3 spans 13 amino acids. This chain's CDR3 is CASMGTGFYEQYF. CDR3 coding DNA: TGTGCCAGCATGGGGACAGGCTTCTACGAGCAGTACTTC.

The chain uses TRBV6-1 and TRBJ2-7; the D is unclear. V was pared by 2 bases and J by 2 bases, with 13 bases between. Germline loops: CDR1 MNHNS, CDR2 SASEGT. The CDR3 is made up of 15 amino acids. The CDR3: CASSERNNLAYEQYF. CDR3 in DNA: TGTGCCAGCAGTGAAAGAAACAATTTAGCCTACGAGCAGTACTTC.

Only one count was recorded for this clone. This rearrangement joins TRBV18 to TRBJ2-1; 15 nucleotides agree with TRBD2. The V segment lost 1 base and the J segment 8 bases; nucleotides outside the gene matches: 9. Germline CDR1 is KGHSH and CDR2 is LQKENI. CDR3 size: 18 residues. CDR3 sequence (DNA): TGTGCCAGCTCACCACGGACTAGCGGGAGGGTAACCGGGGATGAGCAGTTCTTC. This gives the protein CASSPRTSGRVTGDEQFF.

A single count supports this clone. V usage is TRBV28 and J usage is TRBJ2-7; 10 bases are a match to TRBD1. CDR1 and CDR2 from the germline V gene are MDHEN and SYDVKM. J lost 1 base, V lost 6 bases, and 6 bases had no gene match. This CDR3 comprises 15 residues. CDR3 bases: TGTGCCAGCAGGGGGGGACAGGGGTCATCCTACGAGCAGTACTTC. This translates into CASRGGQGSSYEQYF.

V gene TRBV5-5 combines with J gene TRBJ1-4, with TRBD1 as a possible D gene (5 bases). The CDR3 is 15 amino acids. Trimming pared 0 bases from V and 8 bases from J, leaving 14 bases between. The germline V gene has CDR1 SGHKS and CDR2 YYEKEE (reference sequence). CDR3 coding DNA: TGTGCCAGCAGCTTGGTGGGGCAGGGCCTGGAAAAACTGTTTTTT. It is translated as CASSLVGQGLEKLFF.

This sequence joins TRBV7-2 and TRBJ2-2; D is ambiguous. The CDR3 has 14 residues. Germline CDR1 reads SGHTA; CDR2 reads FQGNSA. The germline V and J ends were trimmed by 6 bases and 3 bases, with 11 bases remaining between them. The DNA of the CDR3 is TGTGCCAGCAGAAAGTCGGGCGACACCGGGGAGCTGTTTTTT. Its translation: CASRKSGDTGELFF.

The V call is TRBV5-4, the J call TRBJ2-1; 11 nucleotides agree with TRBD2. This CDR3 is 15 amino acids long. V lost 4 bases, J lost 4 bases, and 4 bases stayed unmatched. Germline CDR1 reads SGHNT; CDR2 reads YYREEE (reference sequence). The CDR3 region is CASSLSGRGYNEQFF. CDR3 DNA sequence: TGTGCCAGCAGCCTTAGCGGGAGGGGGTACAATGAGCAGTTCTTC. The full variable domain, with the rest looked up from reference TRBV5-4 and TRBJ2-1, is ETGVTQSPTHLIKTRGQQVTLRCSSQSGHNTVSWYQQALGQGPQFIFQYYREEENGRGNFPPRFSGLQFPNYSSELNVNALELDDSALYLCASSLSGRGYNEQFFGPGTRLTVL.

This chain uses TRBV9 with TRBJ2-1; a possible D gene is TRBD2 (5 bases). The V gene's germline CDR1 is SGDLS and CDR2 YYNGEE. The CDR3 has 13 amino acids. The germline V and J ends were trimmed by 3 bases and 4 bases, with 8 bases remaining between them. In DNA form, the CDR3 reads TGTGCCAGCAGCGAGGTAGCGTACAATGAGCAGTTCTTC. It codes for CASSEVAYNEQFF.

The chain carries TRBV10-1 and TRBJ2-2, with D unresolved. Trimming shortened V by 4 bases and J by 7 bases, and 10 bases separated the two germline ends. Germline V gives CDR1 WNHNN, CDR2 SYGVQD (reference sequence). CDR3 length equals 13 residues. CDR3 coding DNA: TGCGCCAGCAGTGCGCTTCACCACGGGGAGCTGTTTTTT. Protein: CASSALHHGELFF.

The chain combines TRBV11-2 with TRBJ1-2; D is perhaps TRBD1 (5 bases). Germline loops: CDR1 SGHAT, CDR2 FQNNGV. The CDR3 totals 14 residues. With 5 bases removed from V and 3 bases from J, the gap between germline ends came to 13 bases. CDR3 in DNA: TGTGCCAGCAGCACCGACAGTTGGGACTATGGCTACACCTTC. Translating it yields CASSTDSWDYGYTF. Full variable domain (missing parts from reference TRBV11-2 and TRBJ1-2): EAGVAQSPRYKIIEKRQSVAFWCNPISGHATLYWYQQILGQGPKLLIQFQNNGVVDDSQLPKDRFSAERLKGVDSTLKIQPAKLEDSAVYLCASSTDSWDYGYTFGSGTRLTVV.

This chain connects TRBV30 to TRBJ2-2, with D unresolved. Germline loops: CDR1 GTSNPN, CDR2 SVGIG (reference sequence). CDR3 length equals 13 residues. V lost 2 bases and J lost 6, with 10 bases in between. The CDR3 is CAWSPEWAGELFF. CDR3 DNA: TGTGCCTGGAGTCCGGAGTGGGCCGGGGAGCTGTTTTTT.

Regarding this clone: The sample holds other DNA sequences that translate to the same CDR3. The V and J genes are TRBV5-1 and TRBJ2-5; D perhaps matches TRBD1 (5 bases). V lost 2 bases and J 4 bases, leaving 6 bases between the germline ends. This CDR3 has 12 residues. Germline V gene lookup returns CDR1 SGHRS and CDR2 YFSETQ. CDR3 in DNA: TGCGCCAGCAGCTTAGACAGAGAGACCCAGTACTTC. Translation: CASSLDRETQYF.

The table lists this clone with a count of one. This chain connects TRBV2 to TRBJ1-2; D unclear. The CDR3 length is 14 residues. The germline CDR1 and CDR2 sequences are SNHLY and FYNNEI. Trimming took off 6 bases at V and 0 bases at J, with 11 bases between the two ends. The CDR3 DNA reads TGTGCCAGCAGCCTACGACCGACTAACTATGGCTACACCTTC. This translates into CASSLRPTNYGYTF.

The chain joins TRBV9 to TRBJ1-1; D is unresolved. Trimming removed 2 bases at V and 4 bases at J, with 6 bases between. Germline V lookup: CDR1 SGDLS, CDR2 YYNGEE. This CDR3 contains 12 residues. CDR3 in DNA: TGTGCCAGCAGCGTCTGGAGCACTGAAGCTTTCTTT. Amino acids: CASSVWSTEAFF.

With regard to this clone: Within the sample, other DNA sequences also encode this same CDR3. This chain links TRBV14 with TRBJ2-7; D is ambiguous. V dropped 0 bases and J dropped 0 bases, with 0 bases sitting between them. CDR3 length equals 12 residues. Per germline, CDR1 SGHDN and CDR2 FVKESK. The CDR3 here is CASSQDSYEQYF. DNA of the CDR3: TGTGCCAGCAGCCAAGACTCCTACGAGCAGTACTTC.